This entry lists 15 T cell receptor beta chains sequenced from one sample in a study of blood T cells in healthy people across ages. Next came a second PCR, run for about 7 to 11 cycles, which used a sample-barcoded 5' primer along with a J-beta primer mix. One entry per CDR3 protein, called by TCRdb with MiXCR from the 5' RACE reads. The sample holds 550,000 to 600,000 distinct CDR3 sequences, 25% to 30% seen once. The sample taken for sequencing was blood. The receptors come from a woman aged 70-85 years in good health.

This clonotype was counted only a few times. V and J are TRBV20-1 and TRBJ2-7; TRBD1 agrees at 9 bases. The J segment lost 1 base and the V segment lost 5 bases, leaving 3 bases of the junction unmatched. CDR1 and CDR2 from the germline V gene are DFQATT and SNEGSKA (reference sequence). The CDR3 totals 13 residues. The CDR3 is CSAYRGQSYEQYF. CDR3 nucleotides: TGCAGTGCTTACAGGGGGCAGTCCTACGAGCAGTACTTC.

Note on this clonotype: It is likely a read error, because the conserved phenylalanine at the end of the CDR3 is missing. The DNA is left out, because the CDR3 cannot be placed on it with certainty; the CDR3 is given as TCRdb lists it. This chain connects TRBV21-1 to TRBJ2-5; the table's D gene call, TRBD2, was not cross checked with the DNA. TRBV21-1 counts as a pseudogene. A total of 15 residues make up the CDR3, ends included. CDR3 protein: CASSKALLAGSIIPV.

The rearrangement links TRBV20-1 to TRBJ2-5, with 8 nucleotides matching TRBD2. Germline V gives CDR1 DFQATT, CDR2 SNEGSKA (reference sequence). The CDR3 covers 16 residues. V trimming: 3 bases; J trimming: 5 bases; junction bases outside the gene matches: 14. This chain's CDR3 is CSARGSRGGALETQYF. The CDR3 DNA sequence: TGCAGTGCTAGGGGGTCTCGGGGGGGGGCCCTTGAGACCCAGTACTTC.

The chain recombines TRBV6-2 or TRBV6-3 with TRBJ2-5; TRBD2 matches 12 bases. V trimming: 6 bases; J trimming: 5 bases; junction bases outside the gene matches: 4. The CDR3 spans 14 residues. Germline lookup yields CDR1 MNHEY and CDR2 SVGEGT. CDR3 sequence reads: CASSRLAGAETQYF. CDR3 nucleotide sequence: TGTGCCAGCAGCCGACTAGCGGGGGCGGAGACCCAGTACTTC.

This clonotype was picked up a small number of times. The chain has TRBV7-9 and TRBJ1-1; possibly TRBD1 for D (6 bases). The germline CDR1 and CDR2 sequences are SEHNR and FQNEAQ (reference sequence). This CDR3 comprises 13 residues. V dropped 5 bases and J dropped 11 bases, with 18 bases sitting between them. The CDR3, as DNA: TGTGCCAGCAGCAGAGGGGGAGCCTCCCGGGCTTTCTTT. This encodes CASSRGGASRAFF.

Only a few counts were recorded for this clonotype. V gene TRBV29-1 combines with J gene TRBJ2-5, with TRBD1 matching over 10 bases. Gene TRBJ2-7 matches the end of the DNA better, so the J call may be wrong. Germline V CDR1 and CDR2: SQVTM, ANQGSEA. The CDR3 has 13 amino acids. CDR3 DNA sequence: TGCAGCGTTGTGGGACAGGGGCTCTACGAGCAGTACTTC. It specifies CSVVGQGLYEQYF.

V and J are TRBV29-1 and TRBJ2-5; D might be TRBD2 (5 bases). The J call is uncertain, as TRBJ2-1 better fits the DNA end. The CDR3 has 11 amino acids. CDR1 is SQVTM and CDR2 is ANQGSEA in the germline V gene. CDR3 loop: CSVRGIWEQFF. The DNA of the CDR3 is TGCAGCGTAAGAGGGATTTGGGAGCAGTTCTTC.

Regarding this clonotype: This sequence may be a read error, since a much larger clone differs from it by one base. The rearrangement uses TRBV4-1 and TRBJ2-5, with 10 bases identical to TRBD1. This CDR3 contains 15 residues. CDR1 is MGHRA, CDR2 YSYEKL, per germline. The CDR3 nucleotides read TGCGCCAGCAGCGGGGACAGGGGAGGCCAAGAGACCCAGCACTTC. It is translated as CASSGDRGGQETQHF.

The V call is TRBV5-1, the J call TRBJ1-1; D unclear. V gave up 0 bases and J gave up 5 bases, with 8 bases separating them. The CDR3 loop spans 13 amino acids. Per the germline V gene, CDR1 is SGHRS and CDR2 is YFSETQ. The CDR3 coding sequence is TGCGCCAGCAGCTTGGAAAGGGTTACTGAAGCTTTCTTT. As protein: CASSLERVTEAFF.

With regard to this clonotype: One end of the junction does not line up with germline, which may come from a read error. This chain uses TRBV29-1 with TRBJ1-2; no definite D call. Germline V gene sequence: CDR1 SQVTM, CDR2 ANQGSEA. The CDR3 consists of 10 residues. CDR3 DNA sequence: TGCAGCGTTGATCTGTGGGCTACTTCCTTC. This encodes CSVDLWATSF.

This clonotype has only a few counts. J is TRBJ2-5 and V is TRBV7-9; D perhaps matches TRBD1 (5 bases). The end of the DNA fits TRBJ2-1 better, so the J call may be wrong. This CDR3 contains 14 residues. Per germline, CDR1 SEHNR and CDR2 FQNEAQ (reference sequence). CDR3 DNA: TGTGCCAGCAGCATTCGGACACTTTTTAATGAGCAGTTCTTC. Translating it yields CASSIRTLFNEQFF.

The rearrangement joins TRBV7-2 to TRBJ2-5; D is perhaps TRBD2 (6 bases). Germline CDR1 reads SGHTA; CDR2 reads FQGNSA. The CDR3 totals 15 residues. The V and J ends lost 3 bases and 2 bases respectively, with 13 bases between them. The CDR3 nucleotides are TGTGCCAGCAGCTTTGCCGGACTATCTCAAGAGACCCAGTACTTC. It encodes CASSFAGLSQETQYF.

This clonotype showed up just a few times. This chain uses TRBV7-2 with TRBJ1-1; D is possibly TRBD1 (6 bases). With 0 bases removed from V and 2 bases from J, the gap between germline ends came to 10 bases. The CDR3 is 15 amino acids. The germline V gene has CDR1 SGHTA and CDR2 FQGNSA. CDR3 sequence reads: CASSLAGQINTEAFF. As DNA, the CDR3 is TGTGCCAGCAGCTTAGCCGGACAGATTAACACTGAAGCTTTCTTT. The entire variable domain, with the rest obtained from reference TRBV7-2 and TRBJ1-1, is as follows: GAGVSQSPSNKVTEKGKDVELRCDPISGHTALYWYRQSLGQGLEFLIYFQGNSAPDKSGLPSDRFSAERTGGSVSTLTIQRTQQEDSAVYLCASSLAGQINTEAFFGQGTRLTVV.

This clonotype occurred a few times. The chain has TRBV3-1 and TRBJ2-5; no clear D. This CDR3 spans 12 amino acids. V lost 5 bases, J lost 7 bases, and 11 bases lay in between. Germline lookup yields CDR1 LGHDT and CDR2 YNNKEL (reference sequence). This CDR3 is CASSLGKGTQYF. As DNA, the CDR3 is TGTGCCAGCAGCTTGGGTAAGGGGACCCAGTACTTC.

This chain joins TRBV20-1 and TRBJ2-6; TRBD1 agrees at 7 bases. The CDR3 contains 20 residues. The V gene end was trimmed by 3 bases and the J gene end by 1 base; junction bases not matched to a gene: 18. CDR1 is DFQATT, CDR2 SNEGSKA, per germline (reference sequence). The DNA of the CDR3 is TGCAGTGCTAGTCATCGGGACAGCCTCGTTCTGAGTTCTGGGGCCAACGTCCTGACTTTC. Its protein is CSASHRDSLVLSSGANVLTF.